The present entry profiles one T cell receptor (beta chain) with its context. Other DNA sequences in the sample encode the same CDR3. Here immunoSEQ multiplex PCR was the method, and the copy in TCRdb shows in-frame clones only, minus some. The sample lists about 60,000 clones; over 75% were seen once. This entry is derived from a study of control samples from healthy donors and cancer patients. Trimming removed 0 bases from V and 5 bases from J, with 10 bases in between. CDR3 length equals 14 residues. The germline gives CDR1 MNHEY, CDR2 SVGAGI. The clonotype comes from a woman in her 50s with colorectal cancer. V usage is TRBV6-5 and J usage is TRBJ2-5, with a possible D match to TRBD2 (6 bases). Sample: PBMCs. As DNA, the CDR3 is TGTGCCAGCAGTTACTCGATAAGCGGGGAGACCCAGTACTTC. Amino acids: CASSYSISGETQYF.